This TCR beta chain was captured in a study of cytomegalovirus exposure and HLA in healthy donors. Study-level information: A subsequent analysis reported that the 95 to 150 validation repertoires were produced on the same platform that had also been used for the 600 to 700 first-cohort repertoires. Notes on the study in general: Cytomegalovirus status was reportedly diagnosed by the classifier with high specificity and sensitivity. Cytomegalovirus association was listed for about 180 TCR beta chains.

Germline-derived CDR1 and CDR2 are SNHLY and FYNNEI. This CDR3 has 16 residues. Trimming took 6 bases from V and 6 from J, leaving 18 bases between them. Worth noting for this clone: Its antigen is still unknown.

Donors came from a validation cohort of over a hundred subjects, distinct from the first 666-subject cohort. Assay used: immunoSEQ multiplex PCR; TCRdb lists only in-frame clones, some missing. The data show roughly 100,000 clones, 86% seen once. The chain uses TRBV2 and TRBJ1-6, with D possibly being TRBD1 (5 bases). This sequence originates from a woman between 18 and 29 years old in good health and CMV-seropositive. The sequenced sample consisted of PBMCs. The CDR3 bases are TGTGCCAGCAGCTCCATGCCGGGCAGGGCTAATTCACCCCTCCACTTT. Translating gives CASSSMPGRANSPLHF.